This passage covers 8 T cell receptor beta chains from one sample sequenced in a study of T cell repertoires in cytomegalovirus infection. These receptors have no known antigen. TCRdb passed the reads through MiXCR, listing each CDR3 protein once. Here the sample spans approximately 470,000 distinct CDR3 sequences, 42% being singletons. Sequencing was performed on cultured PBMCs, taken from culture after CMV antigen stimulation. These receptors were taken from a human donor in good health (CMV status not recorded). Some clones in this sample may be carry-over from other donors' samples.

This clonotype has only a few counts. The chain uses TRBV20-1 and TRBJ1-2; possible D gene TRBD1, 6 bases. The CDR3 runs to 16 residues. Germline CDR1 is DFQATT and CDR2 is SNEGSKA (reference sequence). V was trimmed by 8 bases and J by 5 bases, leaving 27 bases between them. Written as DNA, the CDR3 is TGCAGTTCCTGGGGAGGGGGGGGCGGGTTGGGGTATGGCTACACCTTC. Amino acids: CSSWGGGGGLGYGYTF.

V usage is TRBV12-3 or TRBV12-4 and J usage is TRBJ1-4; unclear D gene. V was pared by 5 bases and J by 8 bases, with 12 bases between. The CDR3 runs 13 residues. DNA for the CDR3: TGTGCCAGCAGTAACTCGGGGAAGGAAAAACTGTTTTTT. Its protein product is CASSNSGKEKLFF.

The V call is TRBV27, the J call TRBJ2-1, with D perhaps matching TRBD1 (6 bases). Trimming removed 0 bases from V and 6 bases from J, with 15 bases in between. Germline assignment: CDR1 MNHEY and CDR2 SMNVEV (reference sequence). The CDR3 runs 16 residues. The CDR3 coding sequence is TGTGCCAGCAGTTTATCTTACGGACAGATTGTCAATGAGCAGTTCTTC. It encodes CASSLSYGQIVNEQFF.

This clonotype was recorded a few times. At one boundary the junction diverges from the germline segment, which might be a read error. The chain recombines TRBV7-2 with TRBJ2-5; TRBD1 is a possible D gene (5 bases). Germline loops: CDR1 SGHTA, CDR2 FQGNSA. The CDR3 has 11 residues. CDR3 sequence reads: CASSQGGYQNF. The CDR3 bases are TGTGCCAGCAGCCAGGGTGGATACCAGAACTTC.

J is TRBJ2-2 and V is TRBV5-1; D is perhaps TRBD2 (7 bases). Trimming shortened V by 6 bases and J by 4 bases, and 13 bases separated the two germline ends. This CDR3 comprises 14 residues. The germline V gene encodes CDR1 SGHRS and CDR2 YFSETQ. The CDR3 region has the DNA TGCGCCAGCATGGCGGGGGCCCCCACCGGGGAGCTGTTTTTT. Protein: CASMAGAPTGELFF.

There are a few counts of this clonotype. The CDR3 spells CASSEPLAGVSNEQFF. Here the CDR3 DNA reads TGTGCCAGCAGTGAACCCCTAGCGGGGGTTTCCAATGAGCAGTTCTTC. J is TRBJ2-1 and V is TRBV6-1, with 10 bases that match TRBD2. Germline lookup yields CDR1 MNHNS and CDR2 SASEGT. The junction had 7 bases not matched to a gene; V was cut back by 2 bases and J by 6 bases. CDR3 length equals 16 residues.

This chain joins TRBV2 and TRBJ1-3; no definite D call. The CDR3 length is 10 residues. The V end lost 7 bases, the J end lost 8 bases, and 6 bases lay between the germline ends. Germline CDR1 is SNHLY and CDR2 is FYNNEI. This chain's CDR3 is CASKDDTIYF. The CDR3 DNA is TGTGCCAGCAAGGACGACACCATATATTTT.

The chain combines TRBV20-1 with TRBJ1-5, with 9 nucleotides matching TRBD1. The germline V gene has CDR1 DFQATT and CDR2 SNEGSKA (reference sequence). The CDR3 spans 18 residues. Unmatched junction bases numbered 13, after V lost 3 bases and J lost 1 base. The CDR3 region is CSASRDRGIGLSNQPQHF. The CDR3, as DNA: TGCAGTGCTAGTAGAGACAGGGGGATCGGGCTGAGCAATCAGCCCCAGCATTTT.